Following are 25 T cell receptor beta chains from one sample sequenced in a study of shared clonotypes between healthy human individuals. Using immunoSEQ multiplex PCR, the repertoire was profiled, and TCRdb retains in-frame clones only, with some absent. The sample lists roughly 500,000 clones; 75% to 85% were seen once. The specimen was PBMCs. The receptors were sampled from a middle-aged woman in good health. Some clones in this sample may be carry-over from other donors' samples.

V is TRBV19 and J is TRBJ2-7; D possibly corresponds to TRBD1 (5 bases). Germline CDR1 LNHDA, CDR2 SQIVND (reference sequence). Trimming pared 2 bases from V and 6 bases from J, leaving 14 bases between. CDR3 length: 14 amino acids. CDR3 protein: CASSILLGQAEQYF. The CDR3 bases are TGTGCCAGTAGTATATTGCTGGGGCAGGCCGAGCAGTACTTC.

This chain joins TRBV7-9 and TRBJ2-7; D call uncertain. The CDR3 covers 14 residues. V lost 1 base and J 3 bases, leaving 10 bases between the germline ends. CDR1 SEHNR and CDR2 FQNEAQ come from the germline V gene (reference sequence). As DNA, the CDR3 is TGTGCCAGCAGCTTAGTACGGTCAGGCTACGAGCAGTACTTC. It is translated as CASSLVRSGYEQYF.

The rearrangement uses TRBV10-3 and TRBJ2-1; 7 bases agree with TRBD1. This CDR3 is 15 amino acids long. The germline V gene encodes CDR1 ENHRY and CDR2 SYGVKD. Trimming took 6 bases from V and 5 from J; bases not matched to a gene: 10. The CDR3 DNA sequence: TGTGCCATCAGCGCCACCGGGACAGAGGACAATGAGCAGTTCTTC. Amino acids: CAISATGTEDNEQFF.

This clone came up a few times. The chain employs TRBV6-5 and TRBJ2-1; possible D gene TRBD2, 5 bases. The CDR3 has 15 residues. Trimming left V 6 bases short and J 6 bases short, with 18 bases between. Germline assignment: CDR1 MNHEY and CDR2 SVGAGI. The CDR3 reads CASSTKEDGANEQFF. Here the CDR3 DNA reads TGTGCCAGCAGCACAAAGGAGGACGGAGCCAATGAGCAGTTCTTC.

This chain uses TRBV4-3 with TRBJ1-1, with unresolved D. Germline V lookup: CDR1 LGHNA, CDR2 YSLEER. Trimming shortened V by 6 bases and J by 0 bases, and 11 bases separated the two germline ends. The CDR3 covers 14 residues. CDR3 sequence: CASSPRRVNTEAFF. For the CDR3, the DNA is TGCGCCAGCAGTCCCCGGCGGGTGAACACTGAAGCTTTCTTT.

V and J are TRBV5-1 and TRBJ2-7; TRBD2 matches 7 bases. Looked up from germline, CDR1 is SGHRS and CDR2 is YFSETQ. J was trimmed by 3 bases and V by 0 bases; bases with no gene match: 9. The CDR3 is 16 residues long. CDR3: CASSLDSREGLYEQYF. CDR3 bases: TGCGCCAGCAGCTTGGACTCGAGGGAGGGCCTCTACGAGCAGTACTTC.

On this clone itself: The sample has other DNA sequences that encode this CDR3 too. The chain joins TRBV19 to TRBJ2-3, with D unclear. This CDR3 has 12 amino acids. V was trimmed by 8 bases and J by 1 base, leaving 7 bases between them. The germline CDR1 and CDR2 sequences are LNHDA and SQIVND (reference sequence). The CDR3 here is CASSSGTDTQYF. The CDR3 bases are TGTGCCAGTTCCTCTGGCACAGATACGCAGTATTTT.

This clone appeared a few times. The V gene is TRBV30, the J gene TRBJ1-1; D is possibly TRBD1 (5 bases). Germline V gene sequence: CDR1 GTSNPN, CDR2 SVGIG (reference sequence). This CDR3 comprises 13 residues. Trimming stripped 1 base from V and 2 bases from J, with 8 bases between. CDR3: CAWSARGNTEAFF. The CDR3 DNA reads as TGTGCCTGGAGTGCCCGGGGCAACACTGAAGCTTTCTTT.

The chain uses TRBV9 and TRBJ2-1; weak D call: TRBD1 (6 bases). CDR1 SGDLS and CDR2 YYNGEE come from the germline V gene. The germline V and J ends were trimmed by 4 bases and 15 bases, with 14 bases remaining between them. The CDR3 consists of 11 residues. The CDR3 region is CASSRGSFTFF. CDR3 in DNA: TGTGCCAGCAGCAGGGGGAGTTTCACGTTCTTC. The whole variable domain, filled in from reference TRBV9 and TRBJ2-1, reads DSGVTQTPKHLITATGQRVTLRCSPRSGDLSVYWYQQSLDQGLQFLIQYYNGEERAKGNILERFSAQQFPDLHSELNLSSLELGDSALYFCASSRGSFTFFGPGTRLTVL.

The chain links TRBV5-1 to TRBJ2-7; 7 bases line up with TRBD1. Trimming at V came to 2 bases and at J to 4 bases, leaving 6 bases not matched to a gene. The CDR3 is made up of 14 amino acids. CDR1 and CDR2 from the germline V gene are SGHRS and YFSETQ. The CDR3 DNA follows: TGCGCCAGCAGCTTTGACAGGGTTGGGTACGAGCAGTACTTC. It yields the protein CASSFDRVGYEQYF.

The CDR3 DNA sequence: TGTGCCAGCACCGAATGGGGCAGCTCGGGTGAAAAACTGTTTTTT. The encoded protein is CASTEWGSSGEKLFF. This sequence joins TRBV6-1 and TRBJ1-4, with D tentatively TRBD1 (5 bases). The CDR3 has 15 amino acids. V was clipped by 7 bases and J by 7 bases, with 19 bases between them. In germline, CDR1 is MNHNS, CDR2 SASEGT.

This clone was counted once. V usage is TRBV5-4 and J usage is TRBJ1-1; weak D call: TRBD1 (6 bases). This CDR3 has 15 amino acids. CDR1 is SGHNT, CDR2 YYREEE, per germline (reference sequence). V lost 5 bases and J 0 bases, leaving 14 bases between the germline ends. The CDR3 coding sequence is TGTGCCAGCAGGGGGGGGCCAAAAATGAACACTGAAGCTTTCTTT. This gives the protein CASRGGPKMNTEAFF. Looking up the rest from reference TRBV5-4 and TRBJ1-1 gives the full variable domain: ETGVTQSPTHLIKTRGQQVTLRCSSQSGHNTVSWYQQALGQGPQFIFQYYREEENGRGNFPPRFSGLQFPNYSSELNVNALELDDSALYLCASRGGPKMNTEAFFGQGTRLTVV.

This clone was seen only once. The chain employs TRBV19 and TRBJ2-7; D is possibly TRBD2 (6 bases). The CDR3 length is 14 residues. V was shortened by 5 bases and J by 6 bases, with 17 bases between the two germline ends. CDR1 is LNHDA and CDR2 is SQIVND in the germline V gene (reference sequence). In nucleotides, the CDR3 is TGTGCCAGTAGTGCATCTCGGGGGATGAGCGAGCAGTACTTC. Protein product: CASSASRGMSEQYF.

This chain uses TRBV7-8 with TRBJ2-7, with 8 nucleotides matching TRBD1. J gave up 1 base and V 3 bases, and 5 bases lay outside the gene matches. This CDR3 contains 15 residues. The germline V gene encodes CDR1 SGHVS and CDR2 FQNEAQ. The CDR3 nucleotides are TGTGCCAGCAGCTTGCACCGGGACAGGTCCTACGAGCAGTACTTC. Translation gives CASSLHRDRSYEQYF.

The chain couples TRBV4-1 to TRBJ1-1, with 7 bases lining up with TRBD1. Germline lookup yields CDR1 MGHRA and CDR2 YSYEKL. Unmatched junction bases numbered 14, after V lost 6 bases and J lost 1 base. The CDR3 runs 17 residues. CDR3 nucleotides: TGCGCCAGCAGTCCAAGAATGGCGGGACAGAAGAACACTGAAGCTTTCTTT. Translated: CASSPRMAGQKNTEAFF.

The chain is built from TRBV9 and TRBJ1-5, with D perhaps matching TRBD1 (6 bases). Trimming removed 0 bases from V and 5 bases from J, with 9 bases in between. This CDR3 spans 14 amino acids. Per germline, CDR1 SGDLS and CDR2 YYNGEE. CDR3 in DNA: TGTGCCAGCAGCGTAGGTAGGGGGGATCAGCCCCAGCATTTT. This codes for CASSVGRGDQPQHF.

As DNA, the CDR3 is TGCGCCAGCAGCCAAAAAGCGGGAGAATGGAACACCGGGGAGCTGTTTTTT. This gives the protein CASSQKAGEWNTGELFF. The chain combines TRBV4-3 with TRBJ2-2, with 8 bases fitting TRBD2. In germline, CDR1 is LGHNA, CDR2 YSLEER. This CDR3 spans 17 amino acids. The V and J ends lost 2 bases and 1 base, in that order; junction bases with no gene match: 6.

The chain has TRBV4-1 and TRBJ2-5, with D unclear. The CDR3 is made up of 13 amino acids. Trimming took 3 bases from V and 0 from J, leaving 5 bases between them. Per the germline V gene, CDR1 is MGHRA and CDR2 is YSYEKL. The CDR3 loop is CASSQAYQETQYF. In DNA form, the CDR3 reads TGCGCCAGCAGCCAGGCGTACCAAGAGACCCAGTACTTC.

This chain joins TRBV7-2 and TRBJ2-2, with D uncertain. The V end lost 7 bases, the J end lost 6 bases, and 9 bases lay between the germline ends. CDR3 length: 12 residues. Germline V gives CDR1 SGHTA, CDR2 FQGNSA. The CDR3 spells CASIRASGELFF. DNA for the CDR3: TGTGCCAGCATCCGGGCGTCCGGGGAGCTGTTTTTT.

The V call is TRBV29-1, the J call TRBJ2-7; D ambiguous. The CDR3 contains 13 residues. Germline loops: CDR1 SQVTM, CDR2 ANQGSEA. Trimming removed 7 bases from V and 2 bases from J, with 15 bases in between. Here the CDR3 reads CSARSAATYEQYF. In nucleotides, the CDR3 is TGCAGCGCCCGGTCGGCAGCCACCTACGAGCAGTACTTC.

The chain combines TRBV4-1 with TRBJ2-7; 8 bases match TRBD1. Germline trimming cut 7 bases from V and 2 bases from J; bases unmatched to any gene: 4. The germline CDR1 and CDR2 sequences are MGHRA and YSYEKL. This CDR3 contains 13 residues. The CDR3 DNA is TGCGCCAGCAAGACAGGGGCTCCCTACGAGCAGTACTTC. Protein product: CASKTGAPYEQYF.

This chain joins TRBV7-2 and TRBJ1-5; perhaps TRBD1 as D (5 bases). The CDR3 length is 16 residues. CDR1 and CDR2 (germline): SGHTA, FQGNSA. Trimming removed 0 bases from V and 4 bases from J, with 13 bases in between. The CDR3 is CASSLAGSGVNQPQHF. The CDR3 DNA sequence: TGTGCCAGCAGCTTAGCAGGGTCGGGGGTAAATCAGCCCCAGCATTTT.

This rearrangement joins TRBV11-2 to TRBJ2-1, with a tentative D call TRBD2 (5 bases). Germline CDR1 SGHAT, CDR2 FQNNGV. CDR3 length equals 15 residues. Trimming stripped 0 bases from V and 1 base from J, with 7 bases between. Here the CDR3 reads CASSLDGESYNEQFF. In nucleotides, the CDR3 is TGTGCCAGCAGCTTAGACGGGGAGTCCTACAATGAGCAGTTCTTC.

The rearrangement uses TRBV28 and TRBJ2-2; D ambiguous. The CDR3 length is 13 residues. Germline CDR1 and CDR2: MDHEN and SYDVKM. Between the trimmed V and J ends, which lost 1 base and 7 bases, there was a span of 7 bases. In DNA form, the CDR3 reads TGTGCCAGCAGTTTATTTGGAGTCGGGGAGCTGTTTTTT. Translated: CASSLFGVGELFF.

The J gene is TRBJ1-2, the V gene TRBV9; D not resolved. CDR3 length: 15 amino acids. Germline V gene sequence: CDR1 SGDLS, CDR2 YYNGEE. V was cut by 2 bases and J by 5 bases, with 16 bases left in between. The CDR3 reads CASSVGAQPPYGYTF. CDR3 nucleotides: TGTGCCAGCAGCGTTGGCGCGCAGCCCCCATATGGCTACACCTTC.